Listed here is a single T cell receptor (beta chain). There is no known antigen for this receptor. No much larger clonotype is one base removed from it; base qualities were not supplied. The V end loses 0 bases and the J end loses 10 bases, and a stretch of 7 bases separates them. From cysteine to phenylalanine, the CDR3 is 12 amino acids long. The sequence is cut down to CDR3 DNA, 36 bases in frame from base 1. Via the germline V gene, CDR1 is MGHRA and CDR2 YSYEKL. These data originate in a study of OX40 agonist ivuxolimab in advanced cancers. About the full investigation: The costimulatory receptor OX40 (CD134) was targeted by ivuxolimab, a fully human IgG2 agonistic monoclonal antibody. Intravenous ivuxolimab was administered to patients every 2 weeks at six dose levels: 0.01, 0.1, 0.3, 1.5, 3 and 10 mg/kg. In the dose-escalation cohort, over 65% of patients were male, and the mean age was approximately 60 years, with a range of roughly 20 to 80. Prior anti-PD-1, anti-PD-L1 or anti-CTLA-4 therapy was permitted, and checkpoint inhibitors had been received by less than 45% of dose-escalation patients. Partial responses occurred in three dose-escalation patients, of whom one had hepatocellular carcinoma and two had cutaneous melanoma. Of the approximately 53 patients in dose escalation, some 20 had hepatocellular carcinoma, approximately 15 had melanoma, 9 had renal cell carcinoma and 9 had head and neck cancer. The monotherapy dose-escalation portion (N ≈ 57 patients) of the phase I ivuxolimab trial is reported in the paper. Peripheral TCRbeta sequencing was intended to test whether TCR sequence diversity was altered and clonal T-cell expansion was caused by ivuxolimab. Results the study describes overall, beyond this receptor: Low levels of normalized T-cell clonal expansion were also shown by some nonresponding patients. The antigen specificity of the peripheral T cells that underwent clonal expansion was not determined. In the 0.1-3.0 mg/kg groups, partial responders were among the patients with the lowest normalized peripheral clonal expansion, particularly in CD8+ T cells. At doses of 0.1 to 3.0 mg/kg, clonal expansion of both CD4+ and CD8+ T cells in blood was seen between baseline and week 6. After ivuxolimab, more expanded clones were found on average in CD8+ T cells than in CD4+ T cells.

Patients with a history of autoimmune disease or receiving systemic immunosuppression were excluded from the trial. In every dose cohort, peripheral blood was drawn for TCR sequencing at baseline, cycle 4 day 1, and cycle 7 day 1. Samples were obtained from an open-label, multicenter, first-in-human phase I dose-escalation trial of ivuxolimab. Adults with locally advanced or metastatic head and neck squamous cell, hepatocellular, melanoma or renal cell carcinoma were enrolled in the trial. Before TCR sequencing, CD4+ T cells and CD8+ T cells from peripheral blood were sorted into separate populations. Genomic DNA was isolated from the sorted cells so that the TCRbeta CDR3 region could be sequenced. The immunoSEQ Assay was used to sequence the TCRbeta CDR3 regions. TCRdb took this table from immuneACCESS and kept in-frame rearrangements with V and J called. Such tables lack part of the clones; where checked against another copy, unresolved V genes explain under half of the gap, and the rest is unexplained. The sample table records 90,000 to 120,000 clones; more than 85% of these occur just once. The ten most abundant clones make up 1.2% of the sample.

The source of this sequence is an adult with an advanced solid tumor such as melanoma, head and neck, liver or kidney cancer. Sample: CD4+ or CD8+ T cells sorted from blood, taken in a trial of the OX40 agonist ivuxolimab. The chain uses TRBV4-1 and TRBJ2-1; the D gene is not confidently resolved. The encoded CDR3 is CASSQDQREQFF. The nucleotide sequence is TGCGCCAGCAGCCAAGATCAGCGCGAGCAGTTCTTC.